Each of the 20 T cell receptor beta chains below was sequenced from the same sample in a study of blood T cell repertoires in COVID-19. Here immunoSEQ multiplex PCR was the method, and the copy in TCRdb shows in-frame clones only, minus some. Among more than 110,000 clones, 85% were seen once, and the ten largest hold roughly 2.9%. The specimen was peripheral blood. These receptors were obtained from a man aged 50 to 60 with acute or convalescent COVID-19.

The chain couples TRBV11-3 to TRBJ2-3; TRBD2 might be the D (6 bases). This CDR3 is built from 14 residues. Germline V gene lookup returns CDR1 SGHNT and CDR2 YENEEA. Trimming pared 3 bases from V and 0 bases from J, leaving 7 bases between. This chain's CDR3 is CASSLGRSTDTQYF. The CDR3 nucleotides read TGTGCCAGCAGCTTGGGGAGGAGCACAGATACGCAGTATTTT.

The table lists this clone with a count of one. The rearrangement links TRBV6-5 to TRBJ1-2, with D perhaps TRBD1 (6 bases). Trimming pared 5 bases from V and 4 bases from J, leaving 14 bases between. Germline V gene data show CDR1 as MNHEY and CDR2 as SVGAGI. This CDR3 region has 14 residues. The CDR3 loop is CASSHPGGLYGYTF. In DNA, the CDR3 is TGTGCCAGCAGTCACCCCGGGGGGCTCTATGGCTACACCTTC.

The V gene is TRBV11-3, the J gene TRBJ2-7; 13 bases are shared with TRBD2. CDR1 is SGHNT and CDR2 is YENEEA in the germline V gene. The CDR3 covers 14 residues. Trimming took 7 bases from V and 9 from J; bases not matched to a gene: 9. The CDR3 sequence: CASTTGTSGTRQYF. CDR3 sequence (DNA): TGTGCCAGCACCACCGGGACTAGCGGGACCAGGCAGTACTTC.

This chain links TRBV7-8 with TRBJ2-7; D gene ambiguous. The germline V and J ends were trimmed by 5 bases and 4 bases, with 6 bases remaining between them. Germline values: CDR1 SGHVS, CDR2 FQNEAQ. CDR3 size: 11 residues. In DNA, the CDR3 is TGTGCCAGCAGCCACACGTACGAGCAGTACTTC. This translates into CASSHTYEQYF.

The CDR3 sequence: CASSQEFGEVDEQFF. CDR3 sequence (DNA): TGTGCCAGCAGCCAAGAGTTCGGAGAAGTCGATGAGCAGTTCTTC. The rearrangement links TRBV4-2 to TRBJ2-1; no clear D gene. The ends were cut back, 0 bases at V and 8 bases at J, with 14 bases in the middle. Germline assignment: CDR1 LGHNA and CDR2 YNFKEQ. The CDR3 loop spans 15 amino acids.

J is TRBJ1-1 and V is TRBV6-5; D might be TRBD1 (5 bases). This CDR3 spans 12 amino acids. The V end lost 6 bases, the J end lost 5 bases, and 10 bases lay between the germline ends. Germline V gives CDR1 MNHEY, CDR2 SVGAGI. The CDR3 here is CASRKQETEAFF. As DNA, the CDR3 is TGTGCCAGCAGAAAACAGGAGACTGAAGCTTTCTTT.

The chain joins TRBV4-2 to TRBJ2-5; 7 positions agree with TRBD2. This CDR3 contains 17 residues. The V and J ends lost 4 bases and 2 bases, in that order; junction bases with no gene match: 13. Germline values: CDR1 LGHNA, CDR2 YNFKEQ. The CDR3 loop reads CASSRTPIAGQQETQYF. The CDR3 DNA is TGTGCCAGCAGCCGAACTCCAATAGCGGGCCAACAAGAGACCCAGTACTTC.

The chain couples TRBV16 to TRBJ1-6; the D is unclear. The CDR3 runs 17 residues. V was clipped by 0 bases and J by 1 base, with 10 bases between them. Germline V gene sequence: CDR1 KGHSY, CDR2 FQNENV. In DNA form, the CDR3 reads TGTGCCAGCAGCCAATCGCCGGGTAGTTCCTATAATTCACCCCTCCACTTT. It translates to CASSQSPGSSYNSPLHF.

V and J are TRBV12-3 or TRBV12-4 and TRBJ1-2; TRBD1 is a possible D gene (6 bases). Trimming cost V 6 bases and J 6 bases, with 14 bases left between them. The CDR3 is 13 residues long. CDR3 loop: CASRPNTGHGYTF. Written as DNA, the CDR3 is TGTGCCAGCAGACCAAATACAGGGCATGGCTACACCTTC.

The rearrangement joins TRBV5-1 to TRBJ2-7; 9 bases match TRBD1. Trimming removed 3 bases from V and 2 bases from J; junction bases left unmatched: 3. This CDR3 region has 14 residues. Germline loops: CDR1 SGHRS, CDR2 YFSETQ. The DNA for the CDR3 is TGCGCCAGCAGCTGGACAGGGGAGGCCTACGAGCAGTACTTC. Protein: CASSWTGEAYEQYF.

The V call is TRBV30, the J call TRBJ2-7; D might be TRBD1 (5 bases). Germline CDR1 is GTSNPN and CDR2 is SVGIG (reference sequence). This CDR3 comprises 16 residues. Trimming pared 0 bases from V and 3 bases from J, leaving 18 bases between. The DNA for the CDR3 is TGTGCCTGGAGTGTAGGGTCTGGCAGGGTCTACTACGAGCAGTACTTC. It encodes CAWSVGSGRVYYEQYF.

This clone was counted between two and nine times. The rearrangement joins TRBV11-2 to TRBJ1-3; 10 positions match TRBD1. After removal of 4 bases from V and 0 bases from J, the junction contained 6 bases not matched to a gene. CDR1 and CDR2 from the germline V gene are SGHAT and FQNNGV. The CDR3 covers 17 residues. In DNA form, the CDR3 reads TGTGCCAGCAGCTCCGGGACAGGGGCGTCCTCTGGAAACACCATATATTTT. This sequence encodes CASSSGTGASSGNTIYF.

This clone was observed once. V usage is TRBV9 and J usage is TRBJ1-2; D possibly corresponds to TRBD1 (5 bases). CDR3 size: 15 residues. Between the trimmed V and J ends, which lost 0 bases and 4 bases, there was a span of 13 bases. Germline V lookup: CDR1 SGDLS, CDR2 YYNGEE. The CDR3 here is CASSVASSRGYGYTF. As DNA, the CDR3 is TGTGCCAGCAGCGTAGCTTCCTCAAGGGGCTATGGCTACACCTTC.

The genes are TRBV29-1 and TRBJ2-1, with D possibly matching TRBD2 (5 bases). The length of the CDR3 is 13 residues. CDR1 is SQVTM, CDR2 ANQGSEA, per germline. The V gene lost 3 bases and the J gene lost 5 bases, with 11 bases spanning the gap. In nucleotides, the CDR3 is TGCAGCGTTGATGTGGGAGCGGACAATGAGCAGTTCTTC. Protein: CSVDVGADNEQFF.

The gene calls are TRBV30 and TRBJ1-2; unclear D gene. V was shortened by 2 bases and J by 4 bases, with 5 bases between the two germline ends. CDR3 length: 11 amino acids. Per the germline V gene, CDR1 is GTSNPN and CDR2 is SVGIG (reference sequence). The CDR3: CAWSLSYGYTF. In DNA form, the CDR3 reads TGTGCCTGGAGTCTGAGCTATGGCTACACCTTC.

The V call is TRBV27, the J call TRBJ1-6; D gene uncertain. The CDR3 spans 14 residues. Looked up from germline, CDR1 is MNHEY and CDR2 is SMNVEV (reference sequence). The germline V and J ends were trimmed by 3 bases and 8 bases, with 11 bases remaining between them. The CDR3 nucleotides read TGTGCCAGCAGTTTGGGTATCAGGCATTCACCCCTCCACTTT. This encodes CASSLGIRHSPLHF.

This rearrangement joins TRBV6-4 to TRBJ2-3, with a tentative D call TRBD2 (6 bases). The germline V gene has CDR1 MRHNA and CDR2 SNTAGT. V lost 8 bases and J lost 0, with 9 bases in between. CDR3 length: 13 residues. Written as DNA, the CDR3 is TGTGCCAGCTCGGGAGACAGCACAGATACGCAGTATTTT. As protein: CASSGDSTDTQYF.

J is TRBJ1-2 and V is TRBV11-2; D call uncertain. This CDR3 contains 14 residues. CDR1 and CDR2 from the germline V gene are SGHAT and FQNNGV. Deletions cut 1 base from V and 1 base from J, with 7 bases between. This CDR3 is CASSLGNYNYGYTF. The CDR3 region has the DNA TGTGCCAGCAGCTTAGGGAACTATAACTATGGCTACACCTTC.

V usage is TRBV11-2 and J usage is TRBJ2-1, with TRBD2 identical over 7 bases. Germline V gene lookup returns CDR1 SGHAT and CDR2 FQNNGV. V trimming: 5 bases; J trimming: 8 bases; junction bases outside the gene matches: 6. CDR3 length equals 13 residues. The DNA of the CDR3 is TGTGCCAGCAGCCCCGGGGGGTGGGATGAGCAGTTCTTC. Encoded protein: CASSPGGWDEQFF.

The rearrangement joins TRBV7-6 to TRBJ2-2; D is perhaps TRBD2 (5 bases). V was trimmed by 5 bases and J by 3 bases, leaving 13 bases between them. This CDR3 contains 15 residues. Germline CDR1 SGHVS, CDR2 FNYEAQ. CDR3 DNA sequence: TGTGCCAGCAGCCTAAGGCCCGGGGACACCGGGGAGCTGTTTTTT. This translates into CASSLRPGDTGELFF.